What follows are 15 T cell receptor beta chains derived from one specimen sequenced in a study of blood T cell repertoires in COVID-19. Repertoires were generated with immunoSEQ multiplex PCR, while TCRdb's copy carries only in-frame clones and drops some. The profile covers more than 400,000 clones, with roughly 87% appearing a single time and 0.55% to 0.75% taken by the ten largest. The sample consisted of PBMCs or T cells enriched from blood (not recorded which). Receptors were obtained from a man aged 18-30 years who had recovered from COVID-19.

This clone was seen just once. V is TRBV21-1 and J is TRBJ1-2; TRBD1 is the table's D call, not checked against the DNA. TRBV21-1 is deemed a pseudogene. The length of the CDR3 is 18 residues. As DNA, the CDR3 is TGTGCCAGCAGCAAAAGGGGTAGGTGTGGACCCCGTGGTGGTGGCTACACCTTC. Amino acid sequence: CASSKRGRCGPRGGGYTF.

The gene calls are TRBV5-1 and TRBJ2-3; 7 nucleotides align to TRBD2. The V gene end was trimmed by 0 bases and the J gene end by 3 bases; junction bases not matched to a gene: 19. There are 20 residues in the CDR3. Germline V lookup: CDR1 SGHRS, CDR2 YFSETQ. CDR3 sequence reads: CASSLAPNSQGGRRTDTQYF. DNA for the CDR3: TGCGCCAGCAGCTTGGCTCCGAATTCTCAAGGCGGGAGAAGGACAGATACGCAGTATTTT.

This clone was picked up a small number of times. The chain joins TRBV6-5 to TRBJ1-6; TRBD1 agrees at 8 bases. J lost 11 bases, V lost 4 bases, and 7 bases had no gene match. CDR3 length: 14 residues. The germline gives CDR1 MNHEY, CDR2 SVGAGI. CDR3 nucleotides: TGTGCCAGCAGTTCTGGACAGGGCGGAACACCCCTCCACTTT. Translation gives CASSSGQGGTPLHF.

The rearrangement joins TRBV30 to TRBJ2-7; no definite D call. The germline gives CDR1 GTSNPN, CDR2 SVGIG (reference sequence). The CDR3 is 11 residues long. Trimming took off 1 base at V and 2 bases at J, with 3 bases between the two ends. The CDR3 protein is CAWSATYEQYF. CDR3 nucleotide sequence: TGTGCCTGGAGTGCTACCTACGAGCAGTACTTC.

This rearrangement joins TRBV29-1 to TRBJ1-1, with D hard to call. The CDR3 has 13 amino acids. Trimming removed 2 bases at V and 1 base at J, with 8 bases between. The V gene's germline CDR1 is SQVTM and CDR2 ANQGSEA. In nucleotides, the CDR3 is TGCAGCGTTGAACGCGTACCGAACACTGAAGCTTTCTTT. This codes for CSVERVPNTEAFF.

This chain connects TRBV5-5 to TRBJ2-1; D not certain. CDR1 SGHKS and CDR2 YYEKEE come from the germline V gene (reference sequence). The CDR3 has 15 residues. Deletions cut 0 bases from V and 2 bases from J, with 9 bases between. The CDR3 nucleotides are TGTGCCAGCAGCTTGGCCTATAATCCCTACAATGAGCAGTTCTTC. Residues: CASSLAYNPYNEQFF.

This clone was observed a few times. This chain connects TRBV25-1 to TRBJ2-2; 7 nucleotides line up with TRBD1. CDR3 length: 16 residues. With 4 bases clipped from V and 4 bases from J, the junction kept 9 bases outside the gene matches. Germline CDR1 is MGHDK and CDR2 is SYGVNS. The CDR3 loop reads CASSAPAGGSTGELFF. CDR3 DNA: TGTGCCAGCAGTGCTCCGGCAGGGGGATCCACCGGGGAGCTGTTTTTT.

This clone came up once. The chain links TRBV10-3 to TRBJ2-3; 13 bases map to TRBD2. Germline V gives CDR1 ENHRY, CDR2 SYGVKD. Trimming cost V 0 bases and J 2 bases; bases outside gene matches: 14. The CDR3 sequence is 21 residues long. CDR3 sequence (DNA): TGTGCCATCAGTGAGTCTTTACCCCTTTCGGGGACTAGCGGGAACACAGATACGCAGTATTTT. This translates into CAISESLPLSGTSGNTDTQYF.

The CDR3 nucleotides read TGCGCCAGCAGCCACGGGACAGATTTTAATGAGCAGTTCTTC. Amino acid sequence: CASSHGTDFNEQFF. The chain carries TRBV4-1 and TRBJ2-1, with 7 bases that match TRBD1. This CDR3 has 14 amino acids. Germline loops: CDR1 MGHRA, CDR2 YSYEKL. The V segment lost 3 bases and the J segment 7 bases; nucleotides outside the gene matches: 6.

The V gene is TRBV5-1, the J gene TRBJ2-3; D might be TRBD1 (7 bases). The CDR3 is 14 amino acids. V was pared by 6 bases and J by 1 base, with 12 bases between. Germline V lookup: CDR1 SGHRS, CDR2 YFSETQ. The CDR3 nucleotides are TGCGCCAGCAAGGAGGGGGCGGGCACAGATACGCAGTATTTT. Amino acid sequence: CASKEGAGTDTQYF.

The V call is TRBV6-5, the J call TRBJ1-5; no clear D gene. Per the germline V gene, CDR1 is MNHEY and CDR2 is SVGAGI. The CDR3 contains 13 residues. Trimming removed 3 bases at V and 1 base at J, with 4 bases between. The CDR3 nucleotides read TGTGCCAGCAGTTATTCGAGCAATCAGCCCCAGCATTTT. It is translated as CASSYSSNQPQHF.

V is TRBV2 and J is TRBJ1-1; D gene uncertain. CDR1 is SNHLY, CDR2 FYNNEI, per germline. The CDR3 has 13 amino acids. V lost 5 bases and J 4 bases, leaving 11 bases between the germline ends. CDR3 nucleotide sequence: TGTGCCAGCAGTCTCAACCCGGGCACTGAAGCTTTCTTT. Protein: CASSLNPGTEAFF.

The J gene is TRBJ1-1, the V gene TRBV6-5, with a weak D call TRBD1 (6 bases). Per germline, CDR1 MNHEY and CDR2 SVGAGI. V shed 6 bases and J shed 1 base, with 9 bases lying between them. This CDR3 is 13 amino acids long. CDR3 region: CASRPRGNTEAFF. The DNA for the CDR3 is TGTGCCAGCAGACCCAGGGGGAACACTGAAGCTTTCTTT.

The V and J genes are TRBV10-3 and TRBJ1-5; 8 nucleotides line up with TRBD1. Trimming at V came to 2 bases and at J to 6 bases, leaving 6 bases not matched to a gene. Germline loops: CDR1 ENHRY, CDR2 SYGVKD. The CDR3 totals 15 residues. DNA for the CDR3: TGTGCCATCAGTGAGGAACAGGGGGTAGGTCAGCCCCAGCATTTT. It translates to CAISEEQGVGQPQHF.

The V call is TRBV19, the J call TRBJ1-2, with a weak D call TRBD1 (6 bases). V lost 5 bases, J lost 7 bases, and 17 bases lay in between. Germline V gives CDR1 LNHDA, CDR2 SQIVND (reference sequence). This CDR3 region has 14 residues. The CDR3 DNA follows: TGTGCCAGTAGTGACAGTCGGGGGGCGCGTGGCTACACCTTC. Translated, it gives CASSDSRGARGYTF.